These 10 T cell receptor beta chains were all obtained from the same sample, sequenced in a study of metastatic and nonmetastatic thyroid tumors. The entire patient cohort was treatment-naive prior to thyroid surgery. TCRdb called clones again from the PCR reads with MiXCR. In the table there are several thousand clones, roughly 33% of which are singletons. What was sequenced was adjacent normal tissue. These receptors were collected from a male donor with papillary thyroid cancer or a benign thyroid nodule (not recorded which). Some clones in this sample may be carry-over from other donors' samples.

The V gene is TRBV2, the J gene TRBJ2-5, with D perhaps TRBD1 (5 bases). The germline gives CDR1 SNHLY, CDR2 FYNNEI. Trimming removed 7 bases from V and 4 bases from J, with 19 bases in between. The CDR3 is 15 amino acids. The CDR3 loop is CASNDRSGRGETQYF. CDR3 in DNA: TGTGCCAGCAATGACAGATCAGGTAGAGGAGAGACCCAGTACTTC.

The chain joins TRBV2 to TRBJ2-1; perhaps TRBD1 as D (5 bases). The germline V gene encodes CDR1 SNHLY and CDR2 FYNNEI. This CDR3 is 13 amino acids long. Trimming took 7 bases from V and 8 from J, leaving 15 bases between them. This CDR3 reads CASKWGDLYEQFF. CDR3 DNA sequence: TGTGCCAGCAAGTGGGGCGATCTGTATGAGCAGTTCTTC. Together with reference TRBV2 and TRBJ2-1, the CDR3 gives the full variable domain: EPEVTQTPSHQVTQMGQEVILRCVPISNHLYFYWYRQILGQKVEFLVSFYNNEISEKSEIFDDQFSVERPDGSNFTLKIRSTKLEDSAMYFCASKWGDLYEQFFGPGTRLTVL.

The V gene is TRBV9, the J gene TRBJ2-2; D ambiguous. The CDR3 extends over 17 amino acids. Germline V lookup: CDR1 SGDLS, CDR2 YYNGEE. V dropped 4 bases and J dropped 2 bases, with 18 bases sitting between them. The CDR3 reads CASSPRTFGLNTGELFF. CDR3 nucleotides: TGTGCCAGCAGCCCCCGTACTTTCGGGTTAAACACCGGGGAGCTGTTTTTT.

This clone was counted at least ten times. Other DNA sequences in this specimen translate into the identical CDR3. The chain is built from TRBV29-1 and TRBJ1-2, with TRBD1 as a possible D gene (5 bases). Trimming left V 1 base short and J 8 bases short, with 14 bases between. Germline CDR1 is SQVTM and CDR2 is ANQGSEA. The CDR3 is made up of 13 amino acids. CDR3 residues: CSVEVHRRDGYTF. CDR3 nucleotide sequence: TGCAGCGTTGAAGTTCATCGCAGGGACGGCTACACCTTC.

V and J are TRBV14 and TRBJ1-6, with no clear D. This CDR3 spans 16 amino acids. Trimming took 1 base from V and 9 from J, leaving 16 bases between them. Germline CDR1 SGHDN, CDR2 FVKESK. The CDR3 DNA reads TGTGCCAGCAGCCAAGTAGGTGGGGATTTGAGTTCACCCCTCCACTTT. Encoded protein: CASSQVGGDLSSPLHF.

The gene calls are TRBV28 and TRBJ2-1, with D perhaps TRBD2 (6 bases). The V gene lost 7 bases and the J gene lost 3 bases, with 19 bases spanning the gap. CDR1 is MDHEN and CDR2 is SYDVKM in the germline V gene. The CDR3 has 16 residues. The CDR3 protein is CASKPSTAGNYNEQFF. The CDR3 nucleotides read TGTGCCAGCAAACCGAGCACGGCGGGAAACTACAATGAGCAGTTCTTC.

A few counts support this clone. CDR3 DNA: TGTGCCAGCAGCTTATTTGGAACAGGACCTACTAGAGGGGGTACGCAGTATTTT. Protein sequence: CASSLFGTGPTRGGTQYF. The chain employs TRBV11-2 and TRBJ2-3, with TRBD1 as a possible D gene (6 bases). Germline CDR1 is SGHAT and CDR2 is FQNNGV. V was cut by 2 bases and J by 8 bases, with 26 bases left in between. This CDR3 has 18 amino acids.

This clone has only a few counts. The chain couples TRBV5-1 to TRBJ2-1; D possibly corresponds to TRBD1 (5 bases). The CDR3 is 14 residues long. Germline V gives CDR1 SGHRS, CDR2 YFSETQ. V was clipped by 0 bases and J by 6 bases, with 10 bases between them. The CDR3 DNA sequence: TGCGCCAGCAGCTTGGACAGGTTTTCCAATGAGCAGTTCTTC. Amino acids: CASSLDRFSNEQFF. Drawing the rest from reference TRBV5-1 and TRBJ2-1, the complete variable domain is KAGVTQTPRYLIKTRGQQVTLSCSPISGHRSVSWYQQTPGQGLQFLFEYFSETQRNKGNFPGRFSGRQFSNSRSEMNVSTLELGDSALYLCASSLDRFSNEQFFGPGTRLTVL.

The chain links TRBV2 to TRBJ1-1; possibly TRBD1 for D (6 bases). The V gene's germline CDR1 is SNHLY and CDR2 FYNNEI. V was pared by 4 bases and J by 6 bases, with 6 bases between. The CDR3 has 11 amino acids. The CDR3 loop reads CASSGQAEAFF. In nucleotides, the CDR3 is TGTGCCAGCAGTGGACAGGCTGAAGCTTTCTTT.

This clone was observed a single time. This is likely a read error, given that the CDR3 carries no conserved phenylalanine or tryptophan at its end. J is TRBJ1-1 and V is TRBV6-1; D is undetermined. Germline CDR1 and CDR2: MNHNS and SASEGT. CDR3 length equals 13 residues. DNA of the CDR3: TGTGCCCGCAGTGACCCCTCGAACACTGAAGCTTTCATT. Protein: CARSDPSNTEAFI.